The rows below give T cell receptor beta chains drawn from one sample of a study of blood T cell repertoires in COVID-19. Using immunoSEQ multiplex PCR, the repertoire was profiled, and TCRdb retains in-frame clones only, with some absent. The data contain roughly 260,000 clones, about 91% of them singletons. The sequenced sample consisted of peripheral blood. All receptors derive from a young adult with COVID-19, enrolled during active disease. Each CDR3 is given with its conserved first and last residue. A D gene is named only where the DNA matches it firmly. Where a row states a size, it is once, few, many or the class of an expanded clone; other rows omit it.

CASSWTSGRAKFYEQYF	TGTGCCAGCAGTTGGACTAGCGGGAGAGCCAAATTCTACGAGCAGTACTTC	TRBD2	.	TRBV27	TRBJ2-7
CATSDNPGTRVFQEQFF	TGTGCCACCAGTGATAACCCCGGGACTAGAGTTTTCCAAGAGCAGTTCTTC	TRBD2	.	TRBV24-1	TRBJ2-1
CAISDLAGKGYEQYF	TGTGCCATCAGTGACCTAGCGGGAAAAGGCTACGAGCAGTACTTC	TRBD2	.	TRBV10-3	TRBJ2-7
CASKTRTGTYEQYF	TGTGCCAGCAAGACGAGGACAGGAACCTACGAGCAGTACTTC	TRBD1	once	TRBV6-5	TRBJ2-7
CASSPESNYGYTF	TGTGCCAGCTCACCGGAGTCGAACTATGGCTACACCTTC	.	.	TRBV18	TRBJ1-2
CASRLAQREGSYNEQFF	TGTGCAAGTCGCTTAGCGCAGCGGGAGGGCTCCTACAATGAGCAGTTCTTC	.	.	TRBV12-2	TRBJ2-1
CASSSRDRNTGELFF	TGTGCCAGCAGCTCCCGGGACAGAAACACCGGGGAGCTGTTTTTT	TRBD1	.	TRBV13	TRBJ2-2
CASSSASGSLNNEQFF	TGTGCCAGTAGTAGCGCTAGCGGGAGCTTGAACAATGAGCAGTTCTTC	TRBD2	.	TRBV19	TRBJ2-1
CASSYSGTSYEQYF	TGTGCCAGCAGTTATAGCGGGACCTCCTACGAGCAGTACTTC	TRBD2	.	TRBV27	TRBJ2-7
CATWSGVGDTQYF	TGTGCCACCTGGAGCGGGGTGGGAGATACGCAGTATTTT	TRBD2	.	TRBV24-1	TRBJ2-3
CASSRTYSNQPQHF	TGTGCCAGCAGCCGAACATATAGCAATCAGCCCCAGCATTTT	.	.	TRBV5-6	TRBJ1-5
CASSSAGNYGYTF	TGTGCCAGCAGCTCCGCCGGGAACTATGGCTACACCTTC	.	.	TRBV6-5	TRBJ1-2
CATSRGGSGQSGSRYEQYF	TGTGCCACCAGCAGAGGAGGTTCCGGTCAAAGCGGGAGCCGATACGAGCAGTACTTC	TRBD2	.	TRBV15	TRBJ2-7
CASSLGTGEYYGYTF	TGTGCCAGCAGCCTAGGGACAGGGGAATACTATGGCTACACCTTC	TRBD1	.	TRBV13	TRBJ1-2
CASSLTGLPYEQYF	TGTGCCAGCAGCTTGACAGGGCTACCCTACGAGCAGTACTTC	TRBD1	.	TRBV6-5	TRBJ2-7
CASSLDRSGPQDF	TGTGCCAGCAGCTTAGATCGTTCAGGCCCTCAGGACTTC	.	.	TRBV11-2	TRBJ2-5
CASSLGGLSSEQFF	TGTGCCAGCAGCTTAGGGGGGCTCAGCAGTGAGCAGTTCTTC	.	.	TRBV11-3	TRBJ2-1
CASTTTGPGNTIYF	TGTGCCAGTACTACTACAGGTCCCGGAAACACCATATATTTT	.	.	TRBV19	TRBJ1-3
CASSPPEVAGGGEQYF	TGTGCCAGCAGCCCTCCTGAGGTGGCAGGGGGTGGCGAGCAGTACTTC	TRBD1	.	TRBV5-4	TRBJ2-7
CASSFSSSTDTQYF	TGCGCCAGCAGCTTTAGCAGTAGCACAGATACGCAGTATTTT	.	.	TRBV5-1	TRBJ2-3
CASSSSRGNYGYTF	TGTGCCAGCAGCTCCAGCAGGGGTAACTATGGCTACACCTTC	.	.	TRBV6-6	TRBJ1-2
CATSRGGADTIYF	TGTGCCACCAGCAGGGGGGGGGCGGACACCATATATTTT	.	once	TRBV15	TRBJ1-3
CASSLVGTGSTGELFF	TGCGCCAGCAGCTTGGTTGGGACAGGCAGTACCGGGGAGCTGTTTTTT	TRBD1	.	TRBV5-1	TRBJ2-2
CASSIRQDGYTF	TGTGCCAGTAGTATTCGGCAGGATGGCTACACCTTC	.	.	TRBV19	TRBJ1-2
CASSLGDRVRSTDTQYF	TGTGCCAGCAGCTTAGGGGACAGGGTCCGTAGCACAGATACGCAGTATTTT	TRBD1	.	TRBV7-2	TRBJ2-3
CASSLGPGDNEQFF	TGTGCCAGCAGTCTGGGCCCAGGGGACAATGAGCAGTTCTTC	.	.	TRBV5-4	TRBJ2-1
CASSHQGGSGMLETQYF	TGTGCCAGCAGCCATCAAGGGGGTAGCGGGATGTTGGAGACCCAGTACTTC	TRBD2	once	TRBV7-2	TRBJ2-5
CASSPPPGGGRSYEQYF	TGTGCCAGCAGTCCTCCCCCGGGGGGCGGGAGGAGCTACGAGCAGTACTTC	TRBD2	.	TRBV27	TRBJ2-7
CASSLSGQGNTIYF	TGTGCCAGCAGTTTATCGGGACAGGGAAACACCATATATTTT	TRBD1	.	TRBV28	TRBJ1-3
CASSQGGQVSHHF	TGTGCCAGCAGCCAGGGGGGACAGGTGTCGCACCACTTC	TRBD1	once	TRBV3-1/TRBV3-2	TRBJ2-7
CASSPLTGDYEQYF	TGTGCCAGCAGCCCCCTAACAGGGGACTACGAGCAGTACTTC	TRBD1	.	TRBV6-2/TRBV6-3	TRBJ2-7
CASSFAGEQETQYF	TGTGCCAGCAGCTTTGCAGGGGAACAAGAGACCCAGTACTTC	.	.	TRBV5-4	TRBJ2-5
CASPGAKRAGELFF	TGTGCCAGCCCTGGGGCTAAAAGGGCCGGGGAGCTGTTTTTT	.	.	TRBV7-9	TRBJ2-2
CASSPGAGVLYEQYF	TGTGCCAGTAGTCCCGGGGCAGGGGTCCTATACGAGCAGTACTTC	.	.	TRBV19	TRBJ2-7
CASSPVPSGLYEQYF	TGTGCCAGCAGCCCAGTACCTAGCGGACTCTACGAGCAGTACTTC	TRBD2	.	TRBV3-1/TRBV3-2	TRBJ2-7
CAWPEFHTGQNAEAFF	TGTGCCTGGCCCGAGTTTCATACCGGACAGAACGCTGAAGCTTTCTTT	.	.	TRBV30	TRBJ1-1
CASSQDGGSGDEQYF	TGCGCCAGCAGCCAAGATGGGGGGTCCGGGGACGAGCAGTACTTC	.	.	TRBV4-1	TRBJ2-7
CASSPTGMGNQPQHF	TGTGCCAGCAGTCCCACAGGGATGGGCAATCAGCCCCAGCATTTT	.	.	TRBV6-5	TRBJ1-5
CASSQSRAPPPDTQYF	TGCGCCAGCAGCCAATCTCGAGCGCCACCTCCAGATACGCAGTATTTT	.	.	TRBV4-1	TRBJ2-3
CAWSVSRGLQETQYF	TGTGCCTGGAGTGTTAGCAGGGGCCTCCAAGAGACCCAGTACTTC	.	.	TRBV30	TRBJ2-5
CASTRQYEQYF	TGTGCCAGCACGCGACAGTACGAGCAGTACTTC	.	few	TRBV5-8	TRBJ2-7
CASSSYYNEQFF	TGTGCCAGCAGCTCGTATTACAATGAGCAGTTCTTC	.	.	TRBV5-4	TRBJ2-1
CASSLMTGVEETQYF	TGTGCCAGCAGCTTGATGACAGGGGTGGAGGAGACCCAGTACTTC	TRBD1	.	TRBV5-5	TRBJ2-5
CASSHGQKNEKLFF	TGTGCCAGCAGCCACGGACAGAAAAATGAAAAACTGTTTTTT	.	.	TRBV3-1/TRBV3-2	TRBJ1-4
CASSLSTGMAFF	TGTGCCAGCAGTTTATCTACGGGTATGGCTTTCTTT	.	.	TRBV27	TRBJ1-1
CASSQDRITRGEQFF	TGCGCCAGCAGCCAAGATCGGATCACTAGAGGTGAGCAGTTCTTC	.	few	TRBV4-3	TRBJ2-1
CATSRDLASRQFF	TGTGCCACCAGCAGAGATCTGGCTAGCAGGCAGTTCTTC	.	.	TRBV15	TRBJ2-1
CASSLSTGFYEQYF	TGTGCCAGTAGTCTTTCGACAGGATTCTACGAGCAGTACTTC	.	.	TRBV19	TRBJ2-7